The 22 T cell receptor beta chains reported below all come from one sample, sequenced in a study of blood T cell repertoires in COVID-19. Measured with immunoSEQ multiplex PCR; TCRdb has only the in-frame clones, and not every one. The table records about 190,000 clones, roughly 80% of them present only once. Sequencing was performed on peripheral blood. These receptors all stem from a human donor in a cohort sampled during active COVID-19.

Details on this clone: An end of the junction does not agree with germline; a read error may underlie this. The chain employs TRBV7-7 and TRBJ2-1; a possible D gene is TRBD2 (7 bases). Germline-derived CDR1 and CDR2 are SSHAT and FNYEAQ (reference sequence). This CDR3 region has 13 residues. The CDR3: CASSLGGESEQFF. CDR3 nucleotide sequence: TGTGCTAGCAGCTTAGGGGGGGAGTCTGAGCAGTTCTTC.

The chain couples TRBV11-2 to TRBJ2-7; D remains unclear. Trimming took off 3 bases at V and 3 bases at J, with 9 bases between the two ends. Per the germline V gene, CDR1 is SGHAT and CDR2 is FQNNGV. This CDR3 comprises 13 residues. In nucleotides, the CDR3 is TGTGCCAGCAGCTTGGTCGCAGACTACGAGCAGTACTTC. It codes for CASSLVADYEQYF.

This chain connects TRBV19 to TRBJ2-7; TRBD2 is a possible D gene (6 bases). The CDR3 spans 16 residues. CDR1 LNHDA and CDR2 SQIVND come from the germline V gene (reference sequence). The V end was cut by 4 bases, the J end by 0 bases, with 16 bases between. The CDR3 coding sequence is TGTGCCAGTAGTACCCATCTGGGGGGAAGCTCCTACGAGCAGTACTTC. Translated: CASSTHLGGSSYEQYF.

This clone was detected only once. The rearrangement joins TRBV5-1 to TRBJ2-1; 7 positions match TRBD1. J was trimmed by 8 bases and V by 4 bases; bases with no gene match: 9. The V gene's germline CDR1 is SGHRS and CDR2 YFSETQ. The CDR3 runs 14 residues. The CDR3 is CASSIRQGVDEQFF. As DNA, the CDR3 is TGCGCCAGCAGCATCCGACAGGGAGTCGATGAGCAGTTCTTC.

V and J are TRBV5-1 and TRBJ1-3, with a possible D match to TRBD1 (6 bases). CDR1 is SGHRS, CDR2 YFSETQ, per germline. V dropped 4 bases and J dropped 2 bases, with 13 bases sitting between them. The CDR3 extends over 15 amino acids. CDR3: CASSEQGGTGNTIYF. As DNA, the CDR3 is TGCGCCAGCAGCGAACAGGGTGGGACTGGAAACACCATATATTTT.

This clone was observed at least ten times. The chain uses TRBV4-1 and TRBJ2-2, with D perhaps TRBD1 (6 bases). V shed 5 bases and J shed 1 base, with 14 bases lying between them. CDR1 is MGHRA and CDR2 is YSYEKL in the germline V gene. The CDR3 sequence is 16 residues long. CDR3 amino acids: CASSYQGFGNTGELFF. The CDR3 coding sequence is TGCGCCAGCAGCTACCAGGGGTTTGGGAACACCGGGGAGCTGTTTTTT.

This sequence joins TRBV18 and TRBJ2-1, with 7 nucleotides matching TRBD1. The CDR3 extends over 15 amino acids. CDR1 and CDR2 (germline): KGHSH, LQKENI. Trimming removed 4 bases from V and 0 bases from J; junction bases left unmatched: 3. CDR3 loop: CASSRDRSSYNEQFF. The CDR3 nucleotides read TGTGCCAGCTCACGGGACAGAAGCTCCTACAATGAGCAGTTCTTC. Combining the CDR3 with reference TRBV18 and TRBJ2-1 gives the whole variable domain NAGVMQNPRHLVRRRGQEARLRCSPMKGHSHVYWYRQLPEEGLKFMVYLQKENIIDESGMPKERFSAEFPKEGPSILRIQQVVRGDSAAYFCASSRDRSSYNEQFFGPGTRLTVL.

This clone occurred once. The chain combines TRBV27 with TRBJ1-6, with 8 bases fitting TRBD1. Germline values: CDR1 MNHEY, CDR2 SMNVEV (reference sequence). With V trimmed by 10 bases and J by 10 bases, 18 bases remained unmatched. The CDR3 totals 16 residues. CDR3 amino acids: CATKARPTGARSPLHF. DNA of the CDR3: TGTGCCACCAAAGCTCGTCCGACAGGGGCTCGGTCACCCCTCCACTTT.

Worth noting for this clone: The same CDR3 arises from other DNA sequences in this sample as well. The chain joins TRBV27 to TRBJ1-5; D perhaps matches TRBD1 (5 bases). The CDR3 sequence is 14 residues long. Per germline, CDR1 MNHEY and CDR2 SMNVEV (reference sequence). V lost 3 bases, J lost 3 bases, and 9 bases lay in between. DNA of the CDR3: TGTGCCAGCAGTTTTCGGGGGTTCAATCAGCCCCAGCATTTT. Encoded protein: CASSFRGFNQPQHF.

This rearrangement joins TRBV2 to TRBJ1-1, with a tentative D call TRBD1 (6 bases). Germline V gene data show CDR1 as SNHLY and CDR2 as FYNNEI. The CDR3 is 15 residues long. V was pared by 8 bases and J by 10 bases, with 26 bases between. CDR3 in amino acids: CASLSMSTTTGRAFF. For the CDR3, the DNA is TGTGCCAGCTTGTCTATGTCCACCACAACAGGGAGAGCTTTCTTT. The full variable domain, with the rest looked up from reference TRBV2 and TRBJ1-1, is EPEVTQTPSHQVTQMGQEVILRCVPISNHLYFYWYRQILGQKVEFLVSFYNNEISEKSEIFDDQFSVERPDGSNFTLKIRSTKLEDSAMYFCASLSMSTTTGRAFFGQGTRLTVV.

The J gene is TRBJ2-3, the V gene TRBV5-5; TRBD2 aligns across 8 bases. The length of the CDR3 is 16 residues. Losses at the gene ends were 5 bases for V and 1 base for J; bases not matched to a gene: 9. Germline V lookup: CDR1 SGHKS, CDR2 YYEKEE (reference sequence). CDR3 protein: CASSLIGAGGTDTQYF. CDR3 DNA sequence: TGTGCCAGCAGTCTGATAGGAGCGGGGGGCACAGATACGCAGTATTTT.

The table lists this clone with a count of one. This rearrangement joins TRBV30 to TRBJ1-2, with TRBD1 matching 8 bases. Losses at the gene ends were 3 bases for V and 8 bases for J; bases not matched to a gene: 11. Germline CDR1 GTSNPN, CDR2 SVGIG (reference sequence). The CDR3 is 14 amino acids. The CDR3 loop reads CAWRTGTGIWGYTF. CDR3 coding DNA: TGTGCCTGGAGGACGGGGACAGGAATATGGGGCTACACCTTC. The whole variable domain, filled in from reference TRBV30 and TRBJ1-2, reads SQTIHQWPATLVQPVGSPLSLECTVEGTSNPNLYWYRQAAGRGLQLLFYSVGIGQISSEVPQNLSASRPQDRQFILSSKKLLLSDSGFYLCAWRTGTGIWGYTFGSGTRLTVV.

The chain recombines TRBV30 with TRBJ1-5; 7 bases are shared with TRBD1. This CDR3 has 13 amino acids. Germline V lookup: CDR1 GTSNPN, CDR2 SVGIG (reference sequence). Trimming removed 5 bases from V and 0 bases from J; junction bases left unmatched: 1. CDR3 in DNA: TGTGCCTGGGGGACAGATAGCAATCAGCCCCAGCATTTT. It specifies CAWGTDSNQPQHF.

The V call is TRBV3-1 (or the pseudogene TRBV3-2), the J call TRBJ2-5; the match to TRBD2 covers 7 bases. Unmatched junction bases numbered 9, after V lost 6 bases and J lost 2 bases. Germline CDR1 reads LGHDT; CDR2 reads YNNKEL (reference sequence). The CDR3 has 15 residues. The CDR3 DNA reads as TGTGCCAGCAGAGACTGGGGGGGGTTACAAGAGACCCAGTACTTC. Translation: CASRDWGGLQETQYF.

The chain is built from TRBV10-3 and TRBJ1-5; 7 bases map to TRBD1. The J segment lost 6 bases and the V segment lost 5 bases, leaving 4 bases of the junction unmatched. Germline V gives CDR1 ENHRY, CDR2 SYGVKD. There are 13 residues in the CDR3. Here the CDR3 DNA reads TGTGCCATCAGTCGGGACAGAGGTCAGCCCCAGCATTTT. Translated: CAISRDRGQPQHF.

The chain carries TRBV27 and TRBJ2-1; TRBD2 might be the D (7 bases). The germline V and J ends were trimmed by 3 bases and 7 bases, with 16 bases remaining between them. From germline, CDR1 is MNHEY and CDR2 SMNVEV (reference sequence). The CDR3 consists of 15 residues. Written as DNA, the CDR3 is TGTGCCAGCAGTTTGGGGGGGCGGAAAAGGAATGAGCAGTTCTTC. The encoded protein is CASSLGGRKRNEQFF.

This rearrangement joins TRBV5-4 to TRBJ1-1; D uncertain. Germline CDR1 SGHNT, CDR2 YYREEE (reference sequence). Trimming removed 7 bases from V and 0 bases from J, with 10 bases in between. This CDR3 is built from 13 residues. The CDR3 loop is CASSGLMNTEAFF. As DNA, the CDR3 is TGTGCCAGCTCTGGACTAATGAACACTGAAGCTTTCTTT.

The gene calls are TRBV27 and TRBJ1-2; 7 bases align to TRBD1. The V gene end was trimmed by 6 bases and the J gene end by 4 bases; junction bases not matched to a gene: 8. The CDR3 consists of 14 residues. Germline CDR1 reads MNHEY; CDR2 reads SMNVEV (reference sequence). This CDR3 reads CASSPLAGGYGYTF. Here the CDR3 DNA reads TGTGCCAGCAGCCCCCTGGCAGGGGGCTATGGCTACACCTTC.

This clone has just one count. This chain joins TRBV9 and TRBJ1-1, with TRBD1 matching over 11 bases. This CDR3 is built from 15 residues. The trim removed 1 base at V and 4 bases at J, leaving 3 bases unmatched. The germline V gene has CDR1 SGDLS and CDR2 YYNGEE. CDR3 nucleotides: TGTGCCAGCAGCGTATCGGGACAGGGGGGCACTGAAGCTTTCTTT. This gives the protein CASSVSGQGGTEAFF.

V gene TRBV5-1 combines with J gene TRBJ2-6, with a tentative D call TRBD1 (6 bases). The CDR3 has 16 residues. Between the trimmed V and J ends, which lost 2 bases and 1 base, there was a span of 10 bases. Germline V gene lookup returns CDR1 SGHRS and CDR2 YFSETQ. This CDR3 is CASSFRGRSGANVLTF. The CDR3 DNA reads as TGCGCCAGCAGCTTCAGGGGCCGGTCTGGGGCCAACGTCCTGACTTTC.

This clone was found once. The CDR3 region is CASSSRVGNQPQHF. The CDR3 nucleotides are TGTGCCAGCAGCTCGAGGGTGGGCAATCAGCCCCAGCATTTT. The chain combines TRBV7-2 with TRBJ1-5; no reliable D call. From germline, CDR1 is SGHTA and CDR2 FQGNSA. Trimming cost V 4 bases and J 2 bases, with 9 bases left between them. The CDR3 has 14 residues.

The CDR3 spells CASSNPLGLLQETQYF. CDR3 sequence (DNA): TGTGCCAGCAGCAACCCACTAGGACTCCTTCAAGAGACCCAGTACTTC. V is TRBV9 and J is TRBJ2-5, with D possibly TRBD2 on 5 matching bases. CDR1 and CDR2 (germline): SGDLS, YYNGEE. V was cut by 4 bases and J by 2 bases, with 18 bases left in between. This CDR3 contains 16 residues. Together with reference TRBV9 and TRBJ2-5, the CDR3 gives the full variable domain: DSGVTQTPKHLITATGQRVTLRCSPRSGDLSVYWYQQSLDQGLQFLIQYYNGEERAKGNILERFSAQQFPDLHSELNLSSLELGDSALYFCASSNPLGLLQETQYFGPGTRLLVL.